The 9 T cell receptor beta chains presented below share a single source sample, sequenced in a study of T-cell memory formation after mild COVID-19 (dated by TCRdb to the early 2020s). Receptor amplification or capture employed 5' RACE. Sequencing was carried out with an Illumina NovaSeq 6000. TCRdb passed the public sequencing reads through fastp at Q25 and MiXCR, retaining productive beta sequences. Rows matching on CDR3 protein sequence are summarized as one entry with the most common DNA and genes. This sample is represented by hundreds of thousands of distinct CDR3 sequences; about 13% of them were singletons. The top ten clones comprise 22% of the sample. The sample taken for sequencing was PBMCs or a T cell subset sorted from them (not recorded which). Receptors originate from a man younger than 30 who had mild COVID-19 (a few samples of this study predate the infection). The sample titles of this study are shuffled in the database, so cell type and time point are left out; the donor was told from shared clones.

This clonotype was found a few times. This chain joins TRBV5-1 and TRBJ2-1; no firm D call. CDR3 size: 15 residues. The germline gives CDR1 SGHRS, CDR2 YFSETQ. V lost 4 bases, J lost 5 bases, and 16 bases lay in between. The CDR3 DNA reads as TGCGCCAGCAGCCCCGAAGGTTGGGGTCACAATGAGCAGTTCTTC. It specifies CASSPEGWGHNEQFF.

The J gene is TRBJ2-7, the V gene TRBV5-1, with D possibly being TRBD1 (5 bases). The germline CDR1 and CDR2 sequences are SGHRS and YFSETQ. Trimming pared 0 bases from V and 6 bases from J, leaving 13 bases between. The CDR3 spans 14 residues. CDR3 bases: TGCGCCAGCAGCTTGGCCGCAGGGCGAGGCGAGCAGTACGTC. The encoded protein is CASSLAAGRGEQYV.

This clonotype was counted between two and nine times. In DNA, the CDR3 is TGTGCCAGCTCGACCTCGGTCCCTGAAGCTTTCTTT. Amino acid sequence: CASSTSVPEAFF. The chain links TRBV18 to TRBJ1-1; D gene ambiguous. The V gene's germline CDR1 is KGHSH and CDR2 LQKENI. V was shortened by 6 bases and J by 6 bases, with 11 bases between the two germline ends. The CDR3 is made up of 12 amino acids.

This clonotype was detected a few times. The chain is built from TRBV5-1 and TRBJ2-2; a weak D match, TRBD2 (6 bases). This CDR3 contains 15 residues. V lost 1 base to trimming and J lost 4 bases, with 11 bases between them. Germline values: CDR1 SGHRS, CDR2 YFSETQ. The CDR3 loop reads CASSLSGDVTGELFF. The CDR3 DNA is TGCGCCAGCAGCTTGTCGGGGGATGTCACCGGGGAGCTGTTTTTT.

In this sample, this clonotype turned up a few times. This chain uses TRBV10-3 with TRBJ1-1; the D gene is possibly TRBD1 (5 bases). The CDR3 covers 14 residues. The germline CDR1 and CDR2 sequences are ENHRY and SYGVKD. The V end was cut by 4 bases, the J end by 0 bases, with 9 bases between. In nucleotides, the CDR3 is TGTGCCATCAGTGTTGGGGGGTTGAACACTGAAGCTTTCTTT. It is translated as CAISVGGLNTEAFF.

At least ten counts were recorded for this clonotype. This chain joins TRBV5-1 and TRBJ2-1, with TRBD2 matching 11 bases. The CDR3 contains 20 residues. V lost 4 bases to trimming and J lost 1 base; unmatched junction nucleotides: 16. Germline V gives CDR1 SGHRS, CDR2 YFSETQ. The CDR3 reads CASSPWPEGTSGDSYNEQFF. CDR3 DNA sequence: TGCGCCAGCAGCCCATGGCCTGAAGGGACTAGCGGAGATTCCTACAATGAGCAGTTCTTC.

This clonotype was seen at least ten times. This chain links TRBV10-2 with TRBJ2-7; D not certain. In germline, CDR1 is WSHSY, CDR2 SAAADI. V was cut by 0 bases and J by 3 bases, with 6 bases left in between. This CDR3 has 13 residues. The CDR3 spells CASSESPHYEQYF. Here the CDR3 DNA reads TGCGCCAGCAGTGAGTCTCCCCACTACGAGCAGTACTTC.

This clonotype was seen repeatedly, ten times or more. V is TRBV5-6 and J is TRBJ2-5; a weak D match, TRBD2 (5 bases). CDR1 is SGHDT, CDR2 YYEEEE, per germline. V lost 2 bases, J lost 4 bases, and 15 bases lay in between. The CDR3 is 15 amino acids. CDR3 DNA sequence: TGTGCCAGCAGCTTCCGGAGCACCCGGGGAGAGACCCAGTACTTC. Its protein product is CASSFRSTRGETQYF.

The V gene is TRBV5-1, the J gene TRBJ1-3, with a weak D call TRBD1 (5 bases). The V end was cut by 4 bases, the J end by 4 bases, with 15 bases between. Germline-derived CDR1 and CDR2 are SGHRS and YFSETQ. The CDR3 is 15 residues long. CDR3 in amino acids: CASSGDSDNGNTIYF. The CDR3 DNA is TGCGCCAGCAGCGGGGACTCCGATAACGGAAACACCATATATTTT.